Described below is a single TCR beta chain sequence and its context. Its target is not known. The CDR3 loop spans 14 amino acids. V gave up 5 bases and J gave up 0 bases, with 11 bases separating them. CDR1 MNHNS and CDR2 SASEGT come from the germline V gene. PCR involved 60 Vbeta and 13 Jbeta primers. Some clones are missing from TCRdb's copy, which holds only in-frame ones; the method was immunoSEQ multiplex PCR. This table holds around 150,000 clones, 60% to 85% found once. The data were obtained in a study of cytomegalovirus exposure and HLA in healthy donors. Study findings and constraints: A later analysis found most CMV-associated TCR beta chains apparently HLA-restricted.

V gene TRBV6-1 combines with J gene TRBJ2-7, with D possibly TRBD2 on 6 matching bases. This clonotype originated in a man aged 50-60 years in good health and CMV-seropositive. Source material: PBMCs. The CDR3 loop is CASSKVGGSYEQYF. CDR3 bases: TGTGCCAGCAGTAAAGTCGGGGGCTCCTACGAGCAGTACTTC.